Presented here are 8 T cell receptor beta chains from one specimen sequenced in a study of response to subunit inactivated influenza vaccine. TCRdb ran MiXCR on the RT-PCR reads and lists one entry per CDR3 protein. The sample lists 530,000 or so distinct CDR3 sequences; 14% were seen once. Sequenced material: PBMCs from blood, taken about 11 days after vaccination. The receptor set was obtained from a man aged 50 to 59 who received an inactivated influenza vaccine.

The rearrangement uses TRBV20-1 and TRBJ2-4; either TRBD1 or TRBD2 may fit D (5 bases each). CDR3 length: 16 residues. Germline CDR1 is DFQATT and CDR2 is SNEGSKA (reference sequence). V lost 5 bases, J lost 0 bases, and 17 bases lay in between. The CDR3 spells CSAQSPGPGAKNIQYF. The CDR3 DNA reads as TGCAGTGCTCAATCTCCGGGACCGGGAGCCAAAAACATTCAGTACTTC.

This sequence joins TRBV5-5 and TRBJ2-7; the match to TRBD2 covers 12 bases. The CDR3 spans 15 residues. Trimming cost V 4 bases and J 6 bases; bases outside gene matches: 8. Germline lookup yields CDR1 SGHKS and CDR2 YYEKEE (reference sequence). In DNA, the CDR3 is TGTGCCAGCAGCCTTCGACTAGCGGGAGATTTCGAGCAGTACTTC. Translated, it gives CASSLRLAGDFEQYF.

This clonotype was picked up many times. V gene TRBV7-9 combines with J gene TRBJ2-1; tentatively, D is TRBD2 (5 bases). Germline loops: CDR1 SEHNR, CDR2 FQNEAQ (reference sequence). This CDR3 region has 16 residues. V shed 5 bases and J shed 0 bases, with 14 bases lying between them. CDR3: CASSILAWGSYNEQFF. The CDR3 region has the DNA TGTGCCAGCAGCATTTTAGCGTGGGGCTCCTACAATGAGCAGTTCTTC.

V is TRBV5-1 and J is TRBJ2-5, with D perhaps TRBD2 (5 bases). Trimming removed 2 bases at V and 1 base at J, with 9 bases between. Germline V gene sequence: CDR1 SGHRS, CDR2 YFSETQ. The CDR3 is made up of 14 amino acids. The CDR3 reads CASSLHGLQETQYF. CDR3 nucleotide sequence: TGCGCCAGCAGCTTACACGGACTCCAAGAGACCCAGTACTTC.

In this sample, this clonotype turned up a few times. J is TRBJ1-1 and V is TRBV7-2; TRBD1 might be the D (5 bases). Trimming stripped 3 bases from V and 3 bases from J, with 8 bases between. Germline V gene sequence: CDR1 SGHTA, CDR2 FQGNSA. The CDR3 runs 13 residues. In nucleotides, the CDR3 is TGTGCCAGCAGCTTCGACAGTGACACTGAAGCTTTCTTT. Protein sequence: CASSFDSDTEAFF.

V is TRBV29-1 and J is TRBJ2-7, with D tentatively TRBD1 (6 bases). Trimming took off 6 bases at V and 3 bases at J, with 18 bases between the two ends. Germline V gene lookup returns CDR1 SQVTM and CDR2 ANQGSEA. The CDR3 is 14 amino acids. The CDR3 is CSVLTQGNFYEQYF. The CDR3 DNA follows: TGCAGCGTGCTCACTCAGGGGAATTTCTACGAGCAGTACTTC.

V gene TRBV29-1 combines with J gene TRBJ2-3, with 10 nucleotides matching TRBD2. The V gene end was trimmed by 7 bases and the J gene end by 0 bases; junction bases not matched to a gene: 7. The CDR3 is made up of 15 amino acids. CDR1 SQVTM and CDR2 ANQGSEA come from the germline V gene. CDR3 bases: TGCAGCGCCGGGGGACTAGCGCAGAGCACAGATACGCAGTATTTT. Its protein product is CSAGGLAQSTDTQYF.

The CDR3: CATRSDRAGEQYF. The CDR3 coding sequence is TGTGCCACCCGGTCCGACAGGGCAGGCGAGCAGTACTTC. The chain couples TRBV15 to TRBJ2-7, with 7 bases matching TRBD1. V trimming: 8 bases; J trimming: 6 bases; junction bases outside the gene matches: 10. The CDR3 totals 13 residues. From germline, CDR1 is LNHNV and CDR2 YYDKDF (reference sequence).